This TCR beta chain was sequenced during a study of blood T cells in healthy people across ages (dated by TCRdb to between 2014 and 2016). For the wider study: In model experiments, template switching captured about one uniquely barcoded TCR beta cDNA molecule for every two T cells. The study measured age-related changes in TCR beta repertoire diversity using deep sequencing normalized with unique cDNA molecular identifiers. The study analyzed two additional independent replicas of 1 million unique cDNA reads from the same blood draw for two donors, one aged 18 to 30 and one aged 80 or older. Donors were grouped into four age groups: young (average approximately 15 years), middle-aged (about 38), aged (over 55) and long-lived (approximately 82). To avoid experimental bias, donors of different ages were randomly spread across the sequencing lanes.

At the junction V is shortened by 6 bases and J by 9 bases, with 12 bases in between. Measured from the cysteine to the phenylalanine, the CDR3 is 12 residues long. Just the 36-base CDR3 DNA is kept, in frame starting at base 1. Per the germline V gene, MNHEY is the CDR1 and SVGEGT is the CDR2. Receptors were amplified or captured by 5' RACE. Sequencing instrument: Illumina HiSeq 2500. A second PCR of 7 to 11 cycles was performed with a sample-barcoded 5' primer and a J-beta primer mix. Each TCR beta cDNA molecule received a unique molecular identifier from a template-switch 5' adaptor carrying 12 random nucleotides. Each sample yielded at least 3 million CDR3-containing paired-end reads. The Mint cDNA synthesis kit, primed by a TRBC-specific oligonucleotide, was used to synthesize first-strand cDNA from all RNA. After uracil-DNA glycosylase treatment, a first 18-cycle PCR used universal primers M1SS and BC2_uni_R on all cDNA. Per the source publication's procedure: For normalization, 1 million high-quality reads were randomly selected from each sample, with every read carrying a distinct molecular identifier. Reads with shared molecular identifiers were discarded instead of being binned into consensus sequences. MiTCR, with a Q25 quality threshold and the strictest error-elimination algorithm, was used for CDR3 identification, clonotype clustering and error correction. A nonparametric unseen species model using Euler transformation provided a lower-bound estimate of total TCR beta diversity. Using fastp at Q25 and MiXCR, TCRdb reprocessed the public reads and kept productive beta chains. Here each entry gathers all rows of one CDR3 protein and keeps the most common genes and DNA. The V and J calls reflect TCRdb's pipeline rather than the authors' work. Across this sample there are about 770,000 distinct CDR3 sequences, with under 45% seen only once. The ten biggest clones cover around 18% of the sample.

The donors were roughly 40 Caucasian individuals from Russia, aged roughly 6 to 100 years, who were systemically healthy. Each donor gave ten milliliters of peripheral blood, drawn into EDTA-treated Vacutainer tubes. Ficoll-Paque density-gradient centrifugation was used to isolate PBMCs, with at least 6 million obtained per sample. Trizol reagent was used to extract total RNA from PBMCs, with at least 5.5 micrograms per sample. Naive CD45RAhigh/CD27high T cell percentages were measured by flow cytometry on a PBMC aliquot from every donor. In this sample, this clonotype turned up a few times. Which antigen it targets is not known. It has no much larger one-base neighbor in the sample; base qualities were not kept. What the authors observed across the whole study: Bulk unsorted PBMC profiling prevented conclusive comparison of naive and antigen-experienced compartments. Observed TCR beta diversity correlated strongly with the percentage of naive T cells measured by flow cytometry. Observed TCR beta diversity per million T cells fell roughly linearly with age, and a significant reduction was already apparent by age roughly 40. Estimates of total diversity from one million sequenced T cells were regarded as lower bounds and underestimates. The long-lived group showed more naive CD4+ T cells, fewer expanded clones and increased TCR diversity than the aged group, suggesting age selection. Donor CMV infection status was unknown, potentially confounding age-related changes in expanded clonotypes.

This receptor was taken from a man aged 55 to 69 in good health. The rearranged segments are TRBV6-2 or TRBV6-3 and TRBJ1-5, with a tentative D gene TRBD1 over 5 matching bases. What was sequenced was blood. The DNA sequence is TGTGCCAGCAGCCCTGGGGGTCGGCCCCAGCATTTT. This codes for CASSPGGRPQHF.